These 20 T cell receptor beta chains share one sample of origin, sequenced in a study of blood T cell repertoires in COVID-19. Sequencing was performed with immunoSEQ multiplex PCR; in TCRdb, only in-frame clones are kept and a portion is missing. In the table there are about 330,000 clones, 80% to 95% of which are singletons. The sample consisted of PBMCs or T cells enriched from blood (not recorded which). These receptors were collected from a woman aged 25-40 years who had recovered from COVID-19.

The chain is built from TRBV7-2 and TRBJ2-1, with TRBD1 matching 8 bases. The V gene end was trimmed by 1 base and the J gene end by 11 bases; junction bases not matched to a gene: 16. The CDR3 consists of 17 residues. The germline CDR1 and CDR2 sequences are SGHTA and FQGNSA. Here the CDR3 reads CASSLGHDAGQVSKQFF. The DNA of the CDR3 is TGTGCCAGCAGCTTAGGTCACGATGCGGGACAGGTCTCAAAGCAGTTCTTC.

This chain joins TRBV7-2 and TRBJ1-2, with a tentative D call TRBD1 (5 bases). This CDR3 is built from 14 residues. Germline CDR1 and CDR2: SGHTA and FQGNSA. Deletions cut 5 bases from V and 2 bases from J, with 12 bases between. As DNA, the CDR3 is TGTGCCAGCAGCCGTGACAGCTTAAACTATGGCTACACCTTC. It yields the protein CASSRDSLNYGYTF.

This chain links TRBV6-1 with TRBJ2-1; D is unclear. V gave up 2 bases and J gave up 4 bases, with 15 bases separating them. In germline, CDR1 is MNHNS, CDR2 SASEGT. The CDR3 runs 16 residues. The DNA for the CDR3 is TGTGCCAGCAGTGAATTTAACAGCAATATGTACAATGAGCAGTTCTTC. It yields the protein CASSEFNSNMYNEQFF.

This chain joins TRBV7-9 and TRBJ2-3; 9 nucleotides line up with TRBD2. J lost 0 bases, V lost 7 bases, and 2 bases had no gene match. Per the germline V gene, CDR1 is SEHNR and CDR2 is FQNEAQ (reference sequence). The CDR3 covers 14 residues. The CDR3 bases are TGTGCCAGCAAAGCGGGGGGAAGCACAGATACGCAGTATTTT. As protein: CASKAGGSTDTQYF.

This chain uses TRBV4-3 with TRBJ1-6; 8 bases align to TRBD1. The CDR3 is made up of 17 amino acids. Germline CDR1 LGHNA, CDR2 YSLEER. V lost 0 bases and J lost 9; bases outside the gene matches: 10. The CDR3 region has the DNA TGCGCCAGCAGCCAAGATGGCGGACAGGGTATGGGTTCACCCCTCCACTTT. Amino acids: CASSQDGGQGMGSPLHF.

The chain combines TRBV3-1 (or the pseudogene TRBV3-2) with TRBJ2-1, with 7 bases fitting TRBD2. The CDR3 is 16 residues long. Unmatched junction bases numbered 4, after V lost 0 bases and J lost 2 bases. Looked up from germline, CDR1 is LGHDT and CDR2 is YNNKEL (reference sequence). The CDR3 sequence is CASSQDWGGAYNEQFF. CDR3 sequence (DNA): TGTGCCAGCAGCCAAGATTGGGGGGGGGCCTACAATGAGCAGTTCTTC.

This clone was seen once. The chain links TRBV6-5 to TRBJ2-1; possibly TRBD1 for D (6 bases). The CDR3 has 16 residues. Trimming pared 0 bases from V and 10 bases from J, leaving 19 bases between. Germline V gives CDR1 MNHEY, CDR2 SVGAGI. CDR3 DNA sequence: TGTGCCAGCAGTTACTCCCAACAGGGAGTACAATTCGAGCAGTTCTTC. It translates to CASSYSQQGVQFEQFF.

This chain connects TRBV24-1 to TRBJ2-1, with 11 positions matching TRBD1. The CDR3 has 16 residues. Germline CDR1 and CDR2: KGHDR and SFDVKD. J gave up 7 bases and V 4 bases, and 8 bases lay outside the gene matches. Written as DNA, the CDR3 is TGTGCCACCAGTGACCCAGGACAGGGGGCCGGGAATGAGCAGTTCTTC. This encodes CATSDPGQGAGNEQFF.

V usage is TRBV19 and J usage is TRBJ2-3; D unresolved. CDR1 and CDR2 (germline): LNHDA, SQIVND (reference sequence). V was pared by 10 bases and J by 0 bases, with 8 bases between. CDR3 length equals 12 residues. In DNA, the CDR3 is TGTGCCACGAGCCGGAGCACAGATACGCAGTATTTT. As protein: CATSRSTDTQYF.

The rearrangement uses TRBV7-9 and TRBJ1-1; 10 bases agree with TRBD1. Germline CDR1 is SEHNR and CDR2 is FQNEAQ (reference sequence). CDR3 length: 17 residues. Trimming removed 0 bases from V and 0 bases from J; junction bases left unmatched: 4. DNA of the CDR3: TGTGCCAGCAGCTTAGCCCAAGGACAGGGGGTGAACACTGAAGCTTTCTTT. It translates to CASSLAQGQGVNTEAFF. The full variable domain, in which reference TRBV7-9 and TRBJ1-1 provide the parts outside the CDR3, is DTGVSQNPRHKITKRGQNVTFRCDPISEHNRLYWYRQTLGQGPEFLTYFQNEAQLEKSRLLSDRFSAERPKGSFSTLEIQRTEQGDSAMYLCASSLAQGQGVNTEAFFGQGTRLTVV.

V is TRBV6-2 or TRBV6-3 and J is TRBJ2-2; D may be TRBD1 (5 bases). The CDR3 runs 17 residues. Germline-derived CDR1 and CDR2 are MNHEY and SVGEGT. V was clipped by 4 bases and J by 6 bases, with 21 bases between them. The CDR3 DNA reads as TGTGCCAGCAGTTTAATCCTAGGGGATATTGCCGCCGGGGAGCTGTTTTTT. This codes for CASSLILGDIAAGELFF.

This sequence joins TRBV5-4 and TRBJ2-3; the match to TRBD2 covers 7 bases. Trimming at V came to 5 bases and at J to 4 bases, leaving 4 bases not matched to a gene. The germline V gene encodes CDR1 SGHNT and CDR2 YYREEE (reference sequence). This CDR3 region has 13 residues. The CDR3 loop reads CASRSGRADTQYF. CDR3 sequence (DNA): TGTGCCAGCAGGTCGGGGAGGGCAGATACGCAGTATTTT.

The rearrangement joins TRBV27 to TRBJ1-1; 8 nucleotides align to TRBD1. V lost 7 bases and J lost 3; bases outside the gene matches: 13. Germline V gene lookup returns CDR1 MNHEY and CDR2 SMNVEV (reference sequence). The CDR3 runs 16 residues. Written as DNA, the CDR3 is TGTGCCAGCATCACATCAGGGCCAGGGGGCGACACTGAAGCTTTCTTT. As protein: CASITSGPGGDTEAFF.

This chain joins TRBV7-2 and TRBJ1-5; no firm D call. V was pared by 1 base and J by 5 bases, with 12 bases between. The CDR3 length is 15 residues. Germline CDR1 is SGHTA and CDR2 is FQGNSA. This chain's CDR3 is CASSLDGYSYQPQHF. As DNA, the CDR3 is TGTGCCAGCAGCTTAGATGGATACAGTTATCAGCCCCAGCATTTT.

In this sample, this clone turned up once. The gene calls are TRBV4-1 and TRBJ2-5; D is unresolved. The V end was cut by 4 bases, the J end by 2 bases, with 14 bases between. This CDR3 spans 15 amino acids. Germline CDR1 reads MGHRA; CDR2 reads YSYEKL. CDR3 DNA sequence: TGCGCCAGCAGCCGAGGATCGGTTTTGCAAGAGACCCAGTACTTC. Protein: CASSRGSVLQETQYF.

The chain has TRBV2 and TRBJ2-1; 9 bases are shared with TRBD1. CDR1 is SNHLY and CDR2 is FYNNEI in the germline V gene. The CDR3 covers 19 residues. Unmatched junction bases numbered 19, after V lost 9 bases and J lost 1 base. The CDR3 here is CASTTGDRVYLRSYNEQFF. The CDR3 nucleotides are TGTGCCAGTACTACCGGGGACAGGGTTTACCTTAGGTCCTACAATGAGCAGTTCTTC.

The chain combines TRBV19 with TRBJ1-6, with TRBD1 as a possible D gene (6 bases). Trimming removed 2 bases at V and 9 bases at J, with 17 bases between. This CDR3 has 16 residues. Germline V lookup: CDR1 LNHDA, CDR2 SQIVND (reference sequence). Written as DNA, the CDR3 is TGTGCCAGTAGTATACAGGGGTCTAGGGTGAGTTCACCCCTCCACTTT. Translation gives CASSIQGSRVSSPLHF.

The chain has TRBV18 and TRBJ2-1, with D possibly being TRBD2 (5 bases). Germline-derived CDR1 and CDR2 are KGHSH and LQKENI. There are 16 residues in the CDR3. V was pared by 2 bases and J by 1 base, with 12 bases between. The CDR3 sequence: CASSPIARGSYNEQFF. The CDR3 region has the DNA TGTGCCAGCTCACCAATCGCAAGAGGGTCCTACAATGAGCAGTTCTTC.

The V gene is TRBV28, the J gene TRBJ1-5; D ambiguous. Trimming stripped 5 bases from V and 5 bases from J, with 16 bases between. The CDR3 is 15 residues long. CDR1 MDHEN and CDR2 SYDVKM come from the germline V gene. The CDR3 bases are TGTGCCAGCAGTCCTTATGGCGGGGATTATCAGCCCCAGCATTTT. Protein product: CASSPYGGDYQPQHF.

This chain connects TRBV6-5 to TRBJ1-3; D possibly corresponds to TRBD1 (6 bases). Germline lookup yields CDR1 MNHEY and CDR2 SVGAGI. The CDR3 runs 15 residues. The ends were cut back, 7 bases at V and 2 bases at J, with 15 bases in the middle. The CDR3 DNA sequence: TGTGCCAGCACTACTAACAGGGCGGCTGGAAACACCATATATTTT. Translating it yields CASTTNRAAGNTIYF.